This TCR beta chain was sequenced for a study of T cells in localized non-small cell lung cancer. Study-wide findings and caveats: Longer survival (overall) was linked to higher T cell density in blood. Researchers found a median around 57 of the top 100 tumor clones in adjacent lung. Uninvolved adjacent lung had more T cell clonality than any other tissue, topping tumor. Sequencing was restricted to one tumor region; therefore, heterogeneity remains possible.

The method was immunoSEQ multiplex PCR; TCRdb's version includes in-frame clones alone and lacks a portion of them. Here the sample spans around 20,000 clones, approximately 90% being singletons. The CDR3 is 18 residues long. Germline V gene lookup returns CDR1 MGHRA and CDR2 YSYEKL. Trimming cost V 3 bases and J 3 bases; bases outside gene matches: 10. About this clone: The antigen remains unidentified.

This chain connects TRBV4-1 to TRBJ2-3; 12 positions agree with TRBD1. The clonotype comes from a man between 40 and 70 years old with stage I lung adenocarcinoma. This material consisted of peripheral blood, taken before any cancer treatment. In DNA, the CDR3 is TGCGCCAGCAGCCACCCCCGGGACAGGGGGCAAGTAACAGATACGCAGTATTTT. Translating gives CASSHPRDRGQVTDTQYF.